Detailed here is one T cell receptor (beta chain). This record comes from a study of T cell responses to AZD1222 COVID-19 vaccine. Germline V gene sequence: CDR1 SGHAT, CDR2 FQNNGV. V dropped 1 base and J dropped 1 base, with 8 bases sitting between them. CDR3 length equals 14 residues. Clones were read by immunoSEQ multiplex PCR, and TCRdb kept only the in-frame ones, dropping some. The sample has 150,000 or so clones; approximately 89% are singletons. This clonotype was obtained from an adult in good health. This rearrangement joins TRBV11-2 to TRBJ2-7; no firm D call. Sample: peripheral blood, taken on day 0 of AZD1222 vaccination. The CDR3 here is CASSLGVTSYEQYF. DNA for the CDR3: TGTGCCAGCAGCTTAGGGGTCACGTCCTACGAGCAGTACTTC.